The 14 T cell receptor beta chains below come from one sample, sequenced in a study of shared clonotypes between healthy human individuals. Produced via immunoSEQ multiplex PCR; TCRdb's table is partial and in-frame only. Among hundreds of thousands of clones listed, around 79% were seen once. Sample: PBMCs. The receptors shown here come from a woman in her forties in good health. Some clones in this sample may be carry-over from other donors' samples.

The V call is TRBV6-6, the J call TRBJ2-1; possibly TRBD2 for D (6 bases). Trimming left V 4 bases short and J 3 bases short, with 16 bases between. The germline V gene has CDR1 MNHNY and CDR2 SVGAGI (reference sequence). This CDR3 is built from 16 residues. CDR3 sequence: CASSSSPTAGYNEQFF. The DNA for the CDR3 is TGTGCCAGCAGTTCCAGCCCTACAGCGGGCTACAATGAGCAGTTCTTC.

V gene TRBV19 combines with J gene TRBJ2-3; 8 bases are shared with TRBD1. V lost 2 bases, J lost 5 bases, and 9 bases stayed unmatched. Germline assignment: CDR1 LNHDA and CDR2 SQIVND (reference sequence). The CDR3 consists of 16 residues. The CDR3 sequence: CASSIRTGSLEDTQYF. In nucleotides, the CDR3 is TGTGCCAGTAGTATAAGGACAGGGAGCTTGGAAGATACGCAGTATTTT.

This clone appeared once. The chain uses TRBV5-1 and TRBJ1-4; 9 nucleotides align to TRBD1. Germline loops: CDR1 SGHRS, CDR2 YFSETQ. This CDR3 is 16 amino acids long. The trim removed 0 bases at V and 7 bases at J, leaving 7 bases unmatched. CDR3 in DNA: TGCGCCAGCAGCTTGGGGGCGGACAGGGGAGGTGAAAAACTGTTTTTT. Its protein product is CASSLGADRGGEKLFF.

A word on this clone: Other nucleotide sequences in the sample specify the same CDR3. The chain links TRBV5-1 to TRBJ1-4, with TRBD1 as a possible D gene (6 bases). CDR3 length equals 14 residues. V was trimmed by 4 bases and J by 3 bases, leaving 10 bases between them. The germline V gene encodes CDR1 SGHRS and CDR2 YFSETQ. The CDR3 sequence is CASSLGQPNEKLFF. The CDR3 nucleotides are TGCGCCAGCAGCCTTGGACAGCCTAATGAAAAACTGTTTTTT. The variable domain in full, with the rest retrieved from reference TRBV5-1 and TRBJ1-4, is KAGVTQTPRYLIKTRGQQVTLSCSPISGHRSVSWYQQTPGQGLQFLFEYFSETQRNKGNFPGRFSGRQFSNSRSEMNVSTLELGDSALYLCASSLGQPNEKLFFGSGTQLSVL.

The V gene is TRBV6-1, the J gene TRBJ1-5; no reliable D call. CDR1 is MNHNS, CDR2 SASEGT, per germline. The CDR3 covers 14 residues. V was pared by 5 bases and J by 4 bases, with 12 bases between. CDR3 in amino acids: CASSKDGLNQPQHF. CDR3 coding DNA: TGTGCCAGCAGTAAGGACGGCCTTAATCAGCCCCAGCATTTT.

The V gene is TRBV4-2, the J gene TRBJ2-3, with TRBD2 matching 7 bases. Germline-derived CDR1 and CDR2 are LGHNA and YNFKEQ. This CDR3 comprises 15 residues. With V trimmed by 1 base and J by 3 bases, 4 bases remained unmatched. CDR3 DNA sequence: TGTGCCAGCAGCCAAGCTCGGGGAGGGACAGATACGCAGTATTTT. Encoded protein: CASSQARGGTDTQYF.

The chain's CDR3 is CASSTAVGFQGQPQHF. The CDR3 coding sequence is TGTGCCAGCAGCACGGCGGTGGGATTTCAGGGTCAGCCCCAGCATTTT. The rearrangement joins TRBV5-5 to TRBJ1-5, with a tentative D call TRBD1 (5 bases). Germline assignment: CDR1 SGHKS and CDR2 YYEKEE (reference sequence). This CDR3 has 16 amino acids. V dropped 4 bases and J dropped 6 bases, with 20 bases sitting between them.

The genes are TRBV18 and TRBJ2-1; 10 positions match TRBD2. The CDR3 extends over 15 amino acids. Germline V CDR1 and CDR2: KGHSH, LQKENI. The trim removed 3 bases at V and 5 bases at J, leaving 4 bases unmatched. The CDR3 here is CASSPGLAKNNEQFF. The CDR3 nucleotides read TGTGCCAGCTCACCGGGACTAGCGAAGAACAATGAGCAGTTCTTC.

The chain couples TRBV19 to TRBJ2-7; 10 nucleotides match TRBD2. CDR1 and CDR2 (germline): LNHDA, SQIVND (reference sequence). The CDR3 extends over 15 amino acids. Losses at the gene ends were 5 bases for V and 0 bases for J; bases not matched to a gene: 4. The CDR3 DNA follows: TGTGCCAGTAGTTTAGGACTAGCGGACTCCTACGAGCAGTACTTC. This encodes CASSLGLADSYEQYF. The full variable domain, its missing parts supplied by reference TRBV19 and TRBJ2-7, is DGGITQSPKYLFRKEGQNVTLSCEQNLNHDAMYWYRQDPGQGLRLIYYSQIVNDFQKGDIAEGYSVSREKKESFPLTVTSAQKNPTAFYLCASSLGLADSYEQYFGPGTRLTVT.

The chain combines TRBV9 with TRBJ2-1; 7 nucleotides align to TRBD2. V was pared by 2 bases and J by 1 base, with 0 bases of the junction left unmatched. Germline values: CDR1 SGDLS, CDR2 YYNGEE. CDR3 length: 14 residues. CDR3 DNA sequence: TGTGCCAGCAGCGTTAGCGGGTCCTACAATGAGCAGTTCTTC. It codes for CASSVSGSYNEQFF.

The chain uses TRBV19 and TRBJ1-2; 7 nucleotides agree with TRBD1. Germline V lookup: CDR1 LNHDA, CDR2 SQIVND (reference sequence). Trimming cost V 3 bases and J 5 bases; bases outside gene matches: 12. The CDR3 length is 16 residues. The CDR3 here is CASSISSGQVGYGYTF. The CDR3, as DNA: TGTGCCAGTAGTATCTCCTCCGGACAGGTGGGATATGGCTACACCTTC.

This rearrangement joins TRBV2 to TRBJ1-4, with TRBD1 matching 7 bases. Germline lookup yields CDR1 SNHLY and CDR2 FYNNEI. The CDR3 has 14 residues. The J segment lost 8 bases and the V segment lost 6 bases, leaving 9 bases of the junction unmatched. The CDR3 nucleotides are TGTGCCAGCAGCCCGACAGGGATGTCGGAAAAACTGTTTTTT. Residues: CASSPTGMSEKLFF. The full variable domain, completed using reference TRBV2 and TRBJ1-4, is EPEVTQTPSHQVTQMGQEVILRCVPISNHLYFYWYRQILGQKVEFLVSFYNNEISEKSEIFDDQFSVERPDGSNFTLKIRSTKLEDSAMYFCASSPTGMSEKLFFGSGTQLSVL.

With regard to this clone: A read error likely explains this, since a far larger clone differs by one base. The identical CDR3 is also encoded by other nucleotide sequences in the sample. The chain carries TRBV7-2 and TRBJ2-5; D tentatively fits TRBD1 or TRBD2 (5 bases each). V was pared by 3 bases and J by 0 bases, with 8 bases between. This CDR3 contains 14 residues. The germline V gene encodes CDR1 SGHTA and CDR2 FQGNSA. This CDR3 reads CASSLGRNQETQYF. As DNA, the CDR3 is TGTGCCAGCAGCTTGGGACGGAACCAAGAGACCCAGTACTTC.

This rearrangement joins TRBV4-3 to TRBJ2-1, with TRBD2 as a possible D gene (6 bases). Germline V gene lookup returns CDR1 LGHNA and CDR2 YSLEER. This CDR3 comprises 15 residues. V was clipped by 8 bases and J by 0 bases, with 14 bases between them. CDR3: CASGGRGSSYNEQFF. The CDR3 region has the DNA TGCGCCAGCGGGGGGAGAGGAAGCTCCTACAATGAGCAGTTCTTC.